Below are 9 T cell receptor beta chains sequenced from a single sample in a study of T cells after yellow fever vaccination. TCRdb re-analysed the 5' RACE reads in MiXCR, keeping a single row per CDR3 protein. Of about 260,000 distinct CDR3 sequences in the sample, 3.6% are singletons; the top ten hold over 15%. The sequencing used PBMCs, collected 15 days after the yellow fever booster vaccination. These receptors were collected from a man aged 18 to 29 who received the YFV17D yellow fever vaccine.

This clonotype came up many times. The V and J genes are TRBV13 and TRBJ2-5, with D tentatively TRBD2 (5 bases). Trimming took 2 bases from V and 5 from J, leaving 9 bases between them. Germline V CDR1 and CDR2: PRHDT, FYEKMQ (reference sequence). This CDR3 region has 13 residues. As DNA, the CDR3 is TGTGCCAGCAGCTTATTCGGAGGTGAGACCCAGTACTTC. As protein: CASSLFGGETQYF.

This clonotype was picked up many times. The gene calls are TRBV5-1 and TRBJ2-2; tentative D call: TRBD1 (5 bases). With 0 bases removed from V and 3 bases from J, the gap between germline ends came to 9 bases. CDR3 size: 15 residues. Germline V gives CDR1 SGHRS, CDR2 YFSETQ. Here the CDR3 reads CASSLVRVHTGELFF. The CDR3 DNA sequence: TGCGCCAGCAGCTTGGTCAGGGTACACACCGGGGAGCTGTTTTTT.

This clonotype turned up a few times. The chain links TRBV4-2 to TRBJ1-5, with D unclear. The CDR3 is 15 residues long. Looked up from germline, CDR1 is LGHNA and CDR2 is YNFKEQ. The germline V and J ends were trimmed by 0 bases and 0 bases, with 6 bases remaining between them. CDR3 nucleotides: TGTGCCAGCAGCCAAGAACTAGCTAGCAATCAGCCCCAGCATTTT. It encodes CASSQELASNQPQHF.

This clonotype was counted at least ten times. This sequence joins TRBV5-1 and TRBJ1-1, with 7 bases aligning to TRBD1. The CDR3 totals 15 residues. In germline, CDR1 is SGHRS, CDR2 YFSETQ. With V trimmed by 0 bases and J by 1 base, 3 bases remained unmatched. In DNA form, the CDR3 reads TGCGCCAGCAGCTTGGGACAGGGCCGGAACACTGAAGCTTTCTTT. The encoded protein is CASSLGQGRNTEAFF.

This clonotype showed up many times. The V and J genes are TRBV6-5 and TRBJ2-2; possibly TRBD2 for D (5 bases). CDR3 size: 15 residues. V was trimmed by 4 bases and J by 0 bases, leaving 9 bases between them. Germline values: CDR1 MNHEY, CDR2 SVGAGI. The CDR3 DNA follows: TGTGCCAGCAGTTTCGGACTGGCGAACACCGGGGAGCTGTTTTTT. It specifies CASSFGLANTGELFF.

This clonotype has ten or more counts. This chain uses TRBV5-1 with TRBJ1-5, with a weak D call TRBD1 (5 bases). CDR3 length: 15 amino acids. Per the germline V gene, CDR1 is SGHRS and CDR2 is YFSETQ. The V and J ends lost 0 bases and 4 bases respectively, with 11 bases between them. CDR3 region: CASSLAPAGNQPQHF. DNA for the CDR3: TGCGCCAGCAGCTTGGCCCCGGCAGGGAATCAGCCCCAGCATTTT.

This clonotype came up a few times. The chain links TRBV7-9 to TRBJ1-2; D uncertain. Germline CDR1 SEHNR, CDR2 FQNEAQ (reference sequence). The CDR3 contains 16 residues. With 2 bases removed from V and 0 bases from J, the gap between germline ends came to 13 bases. The DNA of the CDR3 is TGTGCCAGCAGCTTATCTCTCTACAGCGCTAACTATGGCTACACCTTC. Translated: CASSLSLYSANYGYTF.

This clonotype was counted at least ten times. The rearrangement joins TRBV12-3 or TRBV12-4 to TRBJ2-3, with 7 bases fitting TRBD2. CDR3 length: 17 residues. The junction had 12 bases not matched to a gene; V was cut back by 4 bases and J by 2 bases. The CDR3: CASSSPHSGSYTDTQYF. CDR3 coding DNA: TGTGCCAGCAGTTCACCGCATAGCGGGTCTTACACAGATACGCAGTATTTT.

This clonotype was seen ten or more times. This chain links TRBV5-6 with TRBJ2-2; 7 nucleotides match TRBD2. Germline V gives CDR1 SGHDT, CDR2 YYEEEE. J lost 4 bases, V lost 1 base, and 7 bases had no gene match. This CDR3 region has 16 residues. The CDR3 region has the DNA TGTGCCAGCAGCTTGTCGGCTAGCGGTTTCACCGGGGAGCTGTTTTTT. This encodes CASSLSASGFTGELFF.